This T cell receptor (beta chain) was retrieved from a study of Ad26.COV2.S vaccination and SARS-CoV-2 variants. With regard to this clone: Its specificity is not known.

The V gene's germline CDR1 is SGHDT and CDR2 YYEEEE. CDR3 length: 15 amino acids. Trimming at V came to 3 bases and at J to 7 bases, leaving 9 bases not matched to a gene. Study conclusions and caveats: Considerable breadth of spike-specific CD8+ and CD4+ T cell responses has reportedly been documented following vaccination.

Sequencing used immunoSEQ multiplex PCR; TCRdb keeps in-frame clones, though not all of them. The top ten hold roughly 3.9% of the sample, which has about 350,000 clones, 92% seen once. V usage is TRBV5-6 and J usage is TRBJ1-5; 8 nucleotides agree with TRBD1. This clonotype originated in a human donor who had recovered from COVID-19. Sequenced here: peripheral blood, sampled after recovery from COVID-19. The CDR3: CASSSEGQGRQPQHF. The CDR3 DNA reads as TGTGCCAGCAGCTCCGAAGGACAGGGTAGACAGCCCCAGCATTTT.